The next 20 T cell receptor beta chains were all read from a single sample in a study of blood T cell repertoires in COVID-19. Sequencing used immunoSEQ multiplex PCR; TCRdb keeps in-frame clones, though not all of them. The sample holds around 140,000 clones, about 76% seen once. The source material was peripheral blood. Receptors originate from a human donor in a cohort sampled during active COVID-19.

The rearrangement uses TRBV14 and TRBJ2-7, with 14 bases lining up with TRBD2. Germline loops: CDR1 SGHDN, CDR2 FVKESK. V lost 2 bases and J lost 0; bases outside the gene matches: 6. This CDR3 region has 18 residues. CDR3 sequence reads: CASSQLFGTSGSSYEQYF. CDR3 DNA sequence: TGTGCCAGCAGCCAACTGTTCGGGACTAGCGGGAGCTCCTACGAGCAGTACTTC.

This chain links TRBV12-3 or TRBV12-4 with TRBJ1-5, with D tentatively TRBD1 (5 bases). V was pared by 1 base and J by 4 bases, with 5 bases between. This CDR3 has 13 residues. The CDR3 loop reads CASSLDRNQPQHF. CDR3 nucleotides: TGTGCCAGCAGTTTAGACAGGAATCAGCCCCAGCATTTT.

This chain joins TRBV10-3 and TRBJ2-6, with 7 bases fitting TRBD1. After removal of 6 bases from V and 0 bases from J, the junction contained 5 bases not matched to a gene. CDR3 length equals 16 residues. The germline V gene encodes CDR1 ENHRY and CDR2 SYGVKD. The CDR3 spells CAISRQGNSGANVLTF. The CDR3 DNA reads TGTGCCATCAGCCGACAGGGCAACTCTGGGGCCAACGTCCTGACTTTC.

J is TRBJ2-3 and V is TRBV5-1, with unresolved D. The CDR3 is made up of 14 amino acids. V lost 0 bases and J 1 base, leaving 6 bases between the germline ends. Germline values: CDR1 SGHRS, CDR2 YFSETQ. As DNA, the CDR3 is TGCGCCAGCAGCTTGGTTGCAGGCACAGATACGCAGTATTTT. Translation: CASSLVAGTDTQYF.

This clone was counted between two and nine times. The V gene is TRBV18, the J gene TRBJ2-1; D is perhaps TRBD1 (6 bases). CDR1 and CDR2 (germline): KGHSH, LQKENI. Trimming took 3 bases from V and 10 from J, leaving 7 bases between them. The CDR3 is 11 amino acids. The CDR3 coding sequence is TGTGCCAGCTCACCGGGGACAGAGCAGTTCTTC. As protein: CASSPGTEQFF.

The chain recombines TRBV27 with TRBJ2-7, with TRBD2 matching 15 bases. This CDR3 is 19 amino acids long. The V and J ends lost 4 bases and 4 bases, in that order; junction bases with no gene match: 14. CDR1 MNHEY and CDR2 SMNVEV come from the germline V gene (reference sequence). The CDR3 DNA reads TGTGCCAGCAGTTCCGCACGCACCGGGACTAGCGGGAGGCAATACGAGCAGTACTTC. Its translation: CASSSARTGTSGRQYEQYF.

A single count supports this clone. The rearrangement links TRBV5-1 to TRBJ2-5, with D uncertain. Per germline, CDR1 SGHRS and CDR2 YFSETQ. Trimming removed 6 bases from V and 4 bases from J, with 13 bases in between. CDR3 length equals 13 residues. CDR3 DNA sequence: TGCGCCAGCACCGCGGAAGGTAGAGAGACCCAGTACTTC. This codes for CASTAEGRETQYF. Full variable domain (missing parts from reference TRBV5-1 and TRBJ2-5): KAGVTQTPRYLIKTRGQQVTLSCSPISGHRSVSWYQQTPGQGLQFLFEYFSETQRNKGNFPGRFSGRQFSNSRSEMNVSTLELGDSALYLCASTAEGRETQYFGPGTRLLVL.

V usage is TRBV28 and J usage is TRBJ1-4; 11 bases agree with TRBD1. The CDR3 has 18 residues. Trimming took 6 bases from V and 7 from J; bases not matched to a gene: 16. The germline V gene has CDR1 MDHEN and CDR2 SYDVKM. DNA for the CDR3: TGTGCCAGCAGCTACATTGGACAGGGGGCGGGGTGGGGTGAAAAACTGTTTTTT. Amino acids: CASSYIGQGAGWGEKLFF.

The chain employs TRBV28 and TRBJ1-2; D may be TRBD1 (6 bases). The CDR3 totals 13 residues. Germline lookup yields CDR1 MDHEN and CDR2 SYDVKM. V was pared by 3 bases and J by 9 bases, with 14 bases between. CDR3 sequence: CASSFRDRRSYTF. The CDR3, as DNA: TGTGCCAGCAGTTTCCGTGACAGGAGAAGCTACACCTTC.

The gene calls are TRBV5-4 and TRBJ2-7; D is unclear. The CDR3 sequence is 12 residues long. Per germline, CDR1 SGHNT and CDR2 YYREEE (reference sequence). The germline V and J ends were trimmed by 0 bases and 5 bases, with 6 bases remaining between them. CDR3 protein: CASSLDRDEQYF. The CDR3 nucleotides read TGTGCCAGCAGCTTGGACCGGGACGAGCAGTACTTC.

The V call is TRBV5-1, the J call TRBJ2-7, with D possibly TRBD1 on 5 matching bases. The germline gives CDR1 SGHRS, CDR2 YFSETQ. The CDR3 spans 13 residues. V was cut by 6 bases and J by 0 bases, with 10 bases left in between. The CDR3 spells CASTQTDSYEQYF. The CDR3 coding sequence is TGCGCCAGCACCCAGACAGACTCCTACGAGCAGTACTTC.

This clone showed up just once. The chain employs TRBV5-5 and TRBJ2-1, with 7 bases fitting TRBD1. Germline V CDR1 and CDR2: SGHKS, YYEKEE (reference sequence). The CDR3 is 13 amino acids. Trimming removed 3 bases from V and 6 bases from J; junction bases left unmatched: 3. The CDR3 region is CASSWDSANEQFF. CDR3 in DNA: TGTGCCAGCAGCTGGGACAGCGCCAATGAGCAGTTCTTC.

This clone was counted a few times. The chain joins TRBV11-2 to TRBJ2-3; D is unclear. Germline V lookup: CDR1 SGHAT, CDR2 FQNNGV. This CDR3 spans 11 amino acids. V was cut by 3 bases and J by 6 bases, with 4 bases left in between. The CDR3 region is CASSFYDTQYF. In DNA form, the CDR3 reads TGTGCCAGCAGCTTCTATGATACGCAGTATTTT.

This clone has at least ten counts. V and J are TRBV7-3 and TRBJ2-7, with 13 nucleotides matching TRBD2. CDR3 length: 19 residues. V gave up 5 bases and J gave up 0 bases; unmatched junction bases: 13. Germline V gives CDR1 SGHTA, CDR2 FQGTGA. The CDR3: CASSPGTSGKSGPSYEQYF. CDR3 DNA sequence: TGTGCCAGCAGCCCAGGGACTAGCGGGAAGTCCGGGCCCTCCTACGAGCAGTACTTC.

The chain links TRBV7-2 to TRBJ2-7; 9 nucleotides align to TRBD1. The germline CDR1 and CDR2 sequences are SGHTA and FQGNSA. Unmatched junction bases numbered 6, after V lost 5 bases and J lost 4 bases. This CDR3 has 14 residues. CDR3 sequence reads: CASSTYRGQYEQYF. Here the CDR3 DNA reads TGTGCCAGCAGCACGTACAGGGGGCAGTACGAGCAGTACTTC.

This chain links TRBV18 with TRBJ2-2; 12 bases match TRBD1. The CDR3 is made up of 16 amino acids. Germline lookup yields CDR1 KGHSH and CDR2 LQKENI. The J segment lost 5 bases and the V segment lost 5 bases, leaving 6 bases of the junction unmatched. The CDR3 is CASSRDRGRSTGELFF. DNA for the CDR3: TGTGCCAGCTCAAGGGACAGGGGGCGAAGTACCGGGGAGCTGTTTTTT.

The chain joins TRBV3-1 (or the pseudogene TRBV3-2) to TRBJ2-2; TRBD2 agrees at 11 bases. The CDR3 spans 17 residues. Germline CDR1 and CDR2: LGHDT and YNNKEL (reference sequence). V shed 0 bases, J shed 7 bases, and the junction held 7 bases outside the gene matches. CDR3 nucleotides: TGTGCCAGCAGCCAAGATCGACTAGCGGGGAGGGTCGGGGAGCTGTTTTTT. Amino acid sequence: CASSQDRLAGRVGELFF.

V is TRBV19 and J is TRBJ1-4; the D is unclear. Germline CDR1 and CDR2: LNHDA and SQIVND (reference sequence). The CDR3 extends over 14 amino acids. Trimming left V 4 bases short and J 10 bases short, with 16 bases between. CDR3 sequence reads: CASSSGMLAGKLFF. The CDR3 DNA reads TGTGCCAGTAGTAGTGGCATGCTGGCAGGAAAACTGTTTTTT.

In this sample, this clone turned up once. This CDR3 reads CASSIRQGWDQPQHF. The CDR3 DNA is TGTGCCAGTAGTATACGGCAGGGGTGGGATCAGCCCCAGCATTTT. The V call is TRBV19, the J call TRBJ1-5, with D possibly TRBD1 on 6 matching bases. V was shortened by 2 bases and J by 5 bases, with 13 bases between the two germline ends. Germline V gene data show CDR1 as LNHDA and CDR2 as SQIVND (reference sequence). The CDR3 is made up of 15 amino acids. The variable domain in full, with the rest retrieved from reference TRBV19 and TRBJ1-5, is DGGITQSPKYLFRKEGQNVTLSCEQNLNHDAMYWYRQDPGQGLRLIYYSQIVNDFQKGDIAEGYSVSREKKESFPLTVTSAQKNPTAFYLCASSIRQGWDQPQHFGDGTRLSIL.

The chain is built from TRBV4-2 and TRBJ2-4; D perhaps matches TRBD1 (6 bases). Looked up from germline, CDR1 is LGHNA and CDR2 is YNFKEQ. Trimming left V 0 bases short and J 4 bases short, with 10 bases between. The CDR3 is 15 amino acids. The CDR3 DNA is TGTGCCAGCAGCCAAGAGCGGACAGCGAAAAACATTCAGTACTTC. It specifies CASSQERTAKNIQYF.